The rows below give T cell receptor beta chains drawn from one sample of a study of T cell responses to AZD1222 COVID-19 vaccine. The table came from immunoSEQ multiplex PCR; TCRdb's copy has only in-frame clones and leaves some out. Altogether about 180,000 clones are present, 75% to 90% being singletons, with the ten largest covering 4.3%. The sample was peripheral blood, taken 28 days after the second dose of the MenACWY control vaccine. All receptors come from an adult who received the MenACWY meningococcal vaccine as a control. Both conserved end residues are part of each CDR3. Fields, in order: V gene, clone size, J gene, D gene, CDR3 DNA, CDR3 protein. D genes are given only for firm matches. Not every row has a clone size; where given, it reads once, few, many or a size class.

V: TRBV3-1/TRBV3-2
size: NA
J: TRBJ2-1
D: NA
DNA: TGTGCCAGCAGCCAAGATTCACAGACTTACAATGAGCAGTTCTTC
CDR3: CASSQDSQTYNEQFF

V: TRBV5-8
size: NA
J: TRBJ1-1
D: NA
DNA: TGTGCCAGCAGCTTGGGTTGGGGGGGAACTGAAGCTTTCTTT
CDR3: CASSLGWGGTEAFF

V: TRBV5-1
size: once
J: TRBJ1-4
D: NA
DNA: TGCGCCAGCAGCGGGTCCAGGACTCTAAATGAAAAACTGTTTTTT
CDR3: CASSGSRTLNEKLFF

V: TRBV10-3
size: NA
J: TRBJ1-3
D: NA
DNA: TGTGCCATCAGCGGCTCTGGAAACACCATATATTTT
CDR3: CAISGSGNTIYF

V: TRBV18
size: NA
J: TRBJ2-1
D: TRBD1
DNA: TGTGCCAGCTCACCACGGGGGACAGGGTGGGACAATGAGCAGTTCTTC
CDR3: CASSPRGTGWDNEQFF

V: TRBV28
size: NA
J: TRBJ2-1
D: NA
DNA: TGTGCCAGCAGTCCCCAGGGCTCATACAATGAGCAGTTCTTC
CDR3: CASSPQGSYNEQFF

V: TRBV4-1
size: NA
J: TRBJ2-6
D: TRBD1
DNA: TGCGCCAGCAGCCATCCCTTACATGGGACAGGGGGCAAAGGGGCCAACGTCCTGACTTTC
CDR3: CASSHPLHGTGGKGANVLTF

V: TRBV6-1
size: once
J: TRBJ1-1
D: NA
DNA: TGTGCCAGCAGTGAACGTCCAGGCATGAACACTGAAGCTTTCTTT
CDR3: CASSERPGMNTEAFF

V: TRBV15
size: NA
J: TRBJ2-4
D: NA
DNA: TGTGCCACCAGCAGAGATTGGGGTGGGGTTGATATGGGCAAAAACATTCAGTACTTC
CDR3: CATSRDWGGVDMGKNIQYF

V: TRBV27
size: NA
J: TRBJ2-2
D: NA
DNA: TGTGCCAGCAGTTTAGAAGGGGGGCGGGGCACCGGGGAGCTGTTTTTT
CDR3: CASSLEGGRGTGELFF

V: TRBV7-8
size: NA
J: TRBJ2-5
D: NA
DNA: TGTGCCAGCAGCTTAGCCGGCGGGTTAGAGACCCAGTACTTC
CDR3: CASSLAGGLETQYF

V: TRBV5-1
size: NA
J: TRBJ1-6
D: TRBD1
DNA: TGCGCCAGCAGCGAGGGACAGGGGACGGCCCTCCACTTT
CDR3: CASSEGQGTALHF

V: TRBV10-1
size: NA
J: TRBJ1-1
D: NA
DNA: TGCGCCACCCACATCGAAGCTTTCTTT
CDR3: CATHIEAFF